A selection of T cell receptor beta chains follows, all from one sample in a study of human T cells and chemical hapten exposure. TCRdb itself ran the RACE reads through MiXCR, one entry per CDR3 protein. The sample lists some 80,000 distinct CDR3 sequences; about 10% were seen once. The input for sequencing was whole blood, taken in connection with sensitization to the hapten diphenylcyclopropenone (DPC). The source of these receptors is a woman aged 50 to 60 with alopecia areata. Some clones in this sample may be carry-over from other donors' samples. CDR3s include the opening cysteine and the closing phenylalanine or tryptophan. The size entry is marked missing in some rows and otherwise reads once, few, many or a size class.

j_gene,v_gene,abundance,CDR3aa
TRBJ1-5,TRBV28,-,CASRLTGVQPQHF
TRBJ1-4,TRBV18,many,CASSEIPPTNEKLFF
TRBJ2-7,TRBV6-5,-,CASSYSRGGEQYF
TRBJ1-1,TRBV12-5,few,CASGTTLKRQGAEDQGNTEAFF
TRBJ2-7,TRBV6-1,-,CASELAGIYEQYF
TRBJ2-3,TRBV12-3/TRBV12-4,few,CASSLAHRHPLSTDTQYF
TRBJ2-7,TRBV28,-,CASSLSLAGTYEQYF
TRBJ2-3,TRBV29-1,many,CSVPDATDTQYF
TRBJ2-5,TRBV6-4,many,CASSELAGAGETQYF
TRBJ2-2,TRBV6-2/TRBV6-3,-,CASNPAGGQTTGELFF
TRBJ2-2,TRBV10-3,few,CAISEIGTGELFF
TRBJ1-1,TRBV29-1,many,CSVVGNLPGTEAFF
TRBJ2-7,TRBV7-2,-,CASSKGLAGGPEQYF
TRBJ1-2,TRBV4-2,few,CASSQPGQSGYGYTF
TRBJ2-3,TRBV28,-,CASRHLGQSTDTQYF
TRBJ1-1,TRBV20-1,many,CSARGGSNTEAFF
TRBJ1-5,TRBV12-3/TRBV12-4,many,CASRGQGGQPQHF
TRBJ2-3,TRBV5-4,few,CASSRETSSTDTQYF
TRBJ2-7,TRBV6-5,once,CASSSRASGPSYEQYF
TRBJ1-5,TRBV27,few,CASTLEGRGNQPQHF
TRBJ2-3,TRBV27,few,CASSSPRMTSGTGDTQYF
TRBJ2-1,TRBV29-1,many,CSVQSNEQFF
TRBJ2-3,TRBV11-2,few,CASSLTTLSTDTQYF
TRBJ2-2,TRBV30,many,CAWSDRNTGELFF
TRBJ1-6,TRBV11-2,many,CASSSGDSRNSPLHF
TRBJ2-1,TRBV4-3,few,CASSPGYSYNEQFF
TRBJ2-1,TRBV5-6,-,CASSNRDREYNEQFF
TRBJ1-4,TRBV6-4,-,CASSPRGGTGEKLFF
TRBJ2-3,TRBV6-2/TRBV6-3,many,CASSYSRGEPRTDTQYF
TRBJ1-2,TRBV5-4,-,CASSLGQEIYGYTF
TRBJ1-5,TRBV28,many,CASSFGTPNQPQHF
TRBJ1-1,TRBV9,many,CASSVRGSVQNTEAFF
TRBJ1-4,TRBV6-5,few,CASRTPKGQGAMGKLFF
TRBJ2-2,TRBV7-2,many,CASSLGLASNTGELFF
TRBJ2-7,TRBV12-3/TRBV12-4,many,CASSLGGSAYEQYF
TRBJ1-1,TRBV29-1,many,CSVSDRLSNTEAFF
TRBJ1-1,TRBV12-3/TRBV12-4,many,CASRHQGVGAEAFF
TRBJ2-2,TRBV5-6,many,CASSLLGSAGELFF
TRBJ1-4,TRBV2,-,CASSEAEKGREKLFF
TRBJ2-7,TRBV2,many,CASSPAGARYEQYF
TRBJ1-2,TRBV28,-,CASRQGSYGYTF
TRBJ2-1,TRBV11-2,many,CASSPTWDNEQFF
TRBJ2-7,TRBV2,-,CASSVGTDTYEQYF
TRBJ1-5,TRBV30,few,CAWSYQFNQPQHF
TRBJ2-3,TRBV9,many,CASSVGGRGSTDTQYF
TRBJ1-6,TRBV30,-,CAWGTGGNSPLHF
TRBJ2-1,TRBV7-8,few,CASSLKSREQFF
TRBJ2-7,TRBV3-1,-,CASSHMQGTQQTYEQYF
TRBJ2-1,TRBV5-6,few,CASSGWDRQNEQFF
TRBJ1-2,TRBV7-2,many,CATNPLAGATTYGYTF
TRBJ1-1,TRBV29-1,many,CSVQDTEAFF
TRBJ2-7,TRBV30,many,CAWSVGVYEQYF
TRBJ1-5,TRBV28,-,CASSSGQFFEQPQHF
TRBJ1-1,TRBV9,few,CASSVAGYTEAFF
TRBJ2-3,TRBV7-9,many,CASSFLAGGQADTQYF
TRBJ1-1,TRBV2,-,CASSERGQMNTEAFF
TRBJ2-6,TRBV20-1,-,CSADSGANVLTF
TRBJ1-1,TRBV5-5,few,CASSLIYTEAFF
TRBJ1-1,TRBV4-3,many,CASSQEPVMNTEAFF
TRBJ2-1,TRBV11-2,many,CASSLGLAGDDNEQFF